This T cell receptor (beta chain) originates from a study of T cells in Graves' hyperthyroidism and ophthalmopathy. General study findings and limits: Ophthalmopathy, as predicted by the model, came a median approximately 6.5 months after the prediction.

Germline V gene lookup returns CDR1 SGHAT and CDR2 FQNNGV. This CDR3 is built from 12 residues. Orbital computed tomography, thyroid ultrasound, serum thyroxine and TRAb, and clinical symptoms together informed the diagnoses. This clonotype was counted a few times. Its cognate antigen is unknown. A far larger clone differs by one base, so this is likely a read error. It was RNA transcripts that yielded the amplified TCR beta CDR3 regions. The TCR CDR3 first-round RT-PCR relied on the HTBI primer set. TCRdb analysed the multiplex PCR reads with MiXCR anew, one entry per CDR3 protein. The data contain a few hundred thousand distinct CDR3 sequences, approximately 15% of them singletons.

This receptor was taken from a woman aged 40 to 50 with Graves' ophthalmopathy. The sample taken for sequencing was blood. J is TRBJ2-5 and V is TRBV11-2, with no clear D. CDR3 residues: CAGSLSRETQYF. CDR3 in DNA: TGTGCCGGCAGCTTGAGTCGGGAGACCCAGTACTTC.